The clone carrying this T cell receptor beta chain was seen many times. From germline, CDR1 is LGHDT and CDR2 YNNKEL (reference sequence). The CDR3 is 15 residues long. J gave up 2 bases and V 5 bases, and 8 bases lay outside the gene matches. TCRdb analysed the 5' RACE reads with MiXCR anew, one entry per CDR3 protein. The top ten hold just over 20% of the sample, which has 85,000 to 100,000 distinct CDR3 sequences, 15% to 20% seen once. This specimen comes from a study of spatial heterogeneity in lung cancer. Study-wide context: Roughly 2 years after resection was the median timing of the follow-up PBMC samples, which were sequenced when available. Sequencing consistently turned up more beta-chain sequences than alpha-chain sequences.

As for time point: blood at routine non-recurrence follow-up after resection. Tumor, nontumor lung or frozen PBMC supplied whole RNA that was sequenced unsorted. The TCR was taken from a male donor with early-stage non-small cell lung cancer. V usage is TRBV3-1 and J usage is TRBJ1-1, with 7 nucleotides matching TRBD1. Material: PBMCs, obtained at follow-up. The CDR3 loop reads CASSYPGQTNTEAFF. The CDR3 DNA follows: TGTGCCAGCAGCTACCCGGGACAGACTAACACTGAAGCTTTCTTT.